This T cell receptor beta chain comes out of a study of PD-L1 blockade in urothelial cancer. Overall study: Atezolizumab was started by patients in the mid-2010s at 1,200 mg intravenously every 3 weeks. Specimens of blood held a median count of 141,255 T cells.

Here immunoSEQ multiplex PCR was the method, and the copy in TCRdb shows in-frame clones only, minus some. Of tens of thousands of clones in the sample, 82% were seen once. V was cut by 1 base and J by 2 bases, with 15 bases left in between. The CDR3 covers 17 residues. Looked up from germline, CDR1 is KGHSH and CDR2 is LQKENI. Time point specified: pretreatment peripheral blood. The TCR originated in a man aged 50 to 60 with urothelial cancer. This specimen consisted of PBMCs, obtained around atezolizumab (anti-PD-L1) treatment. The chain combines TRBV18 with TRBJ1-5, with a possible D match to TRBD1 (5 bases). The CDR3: CASSPLPPQGGNQPQHF. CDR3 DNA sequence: TGTGCCAGCTCACCACTCCCACCGCAGGGTGGCAATCAGCCCCAGCATTTT.